This T cell receptor beta chain is drawn from a study of a mutant IDH1 vaccine in newly diagnosed glioma (dated by TCRdb to 2020 to 2023). Background on the whole study: Vaccination began 4-6 weeks after radiotherapy alone, or alongside temozolomide cycles in the chemotherapy-containing groups. Of the approximately 30 treated patients, approximately 60% were male and roughly 40% were female, and a mean age of around 40 years was recorded. Before enrollment, patients had received standard therapy of radiotherapy alone, temozolomide alone, or radiochemotherapy with temozolomide; most received the combination. The week-35 safety follow-up was designated visit V12, and the week-47 end of study was designated visit V13. Peripheral blood was drawn at six visits: V03 (baseline), V05, V07, V10, V12 and V13. For exploratory analyses, fewer than 30 treated patients had longitudinal TCRB deep sequencing done wherever samples were available. What the research found in general, with its limitations: Immune responses induced by the vaccine were seen in around 93% of patients across multiple MHC alleles. Changes in the top peripheral T cell clonotypes picked up by TCRB sequencing did not appear to be linked to pseudoprogression. Availability determined which PBMC samples were chosen for TCRB deep sequencing. The authors stated that sample limitations prevented analyses of patient blood samples from being reproduced.

Inclusive of the bounding cysteine and phenylalanine, the CDR3 is 12 residues long. Solely the CDR3 DNA is kept, with 36 bases framed from the first base. Trimming costs V 6 bases and J 3 bases, and their ends lie 9 bases apart. CDR1 MNHEY and CDR2 SVGAGI were looked up in the germline V gene. The time point label, as the study defines it: week 47, end of study. Each vaccine dose, consisting of 300 ug of a 20-mer mutant IDH1 peptide in Montanide, was administered subcutaneously with topical imiquimod. Patients were given eight vaccinations, in weeks 1, 3, 5, 7, 11, 15, 19 and 23, which matched visits V03 through V10. The donors had newly diagnosed IDH1-mutant astrocytomas of WHO grade 3 or 4 that showed loss of nuclear ATRX. The samples were drawn from NOA16, a multicentre, single-arm, open-label phase I trial in Germany that tested a mutant IDH1 peptide vaccine in humans for the first time. Genomic DNA for TCRB sequencing was extracted from EDTA blood using the DNeasy Blood and Tissue Kit.

On this clone: Its antigen is unknown. No base-level quality is on record; no much larger clone is a single base apart.

The library was made by the immunoSEQ multiplex PCR assay. The hsTCRB Kit was used according to the manufacturer's protocol to amplify rearranged TCR beta chain sequences. TCRB libraries were sequenced on an Illumina MiSeq. Processing in the source paper ran as follows. Demultiplexing, trimming and gene mapping were performed with the kit vendor's proprietary platform. Entries here come from immuneACCESS through TCRdb and include only in-frame sequences with V and J called. Some clones fail to appear in such tables; in the studies checked, an unresolved V gene covers under half of the shortfall, and the cause of the remainder is unknown. V, J and clone size reflect that table, while D and trimming were determined from the DNA. The sample has tens of thousands of clones on record, around 83% of them singletons. The top ten hold about 4% of the sample.

Rearrangement joined TRBV6-5 to TRBJ2-7; a tentative D call is TRBD1 (5 bases match). The sequence derives from a man aged 30 to 45 with glioma. Specimen: PBMCs, collected from a glioma patient whose treatment included an IDH1 peptide vaccine. The nucleotide sequence is given as TGTGCCAGCAGACGCAGGGACTACGAGCAGTACTTC. Its protein reads: CASRRRDYEQYF.